The TCR beta chain described here comes from a study of blood T cell repertoires in COVID-19. Study as a whole: Samples came from the United States, Italy and Spain, spanning acute and convalescent COVID-19. PBMCs, B-cell-depleted T cells, or T cells were the source of the cDNA or gDNA that made up the material.

Enrolled during active infection, Seattle patients were then followed longitudinally. V lost 1 base, J lost 1 base, and 7 bases lay in between. This CDR3 spans 14 amino acids. The V gene's germline CDR1 is LGHDT and CDR2 YNNKEL (reference sequence). Study processing details: Researchers report that nucleated cell counts were estimated from reference gene primer amplification. This table comes from immunoSEQ multiplex PCR, and its TCRdb copy is limited to in-frame clones, with some not included. That table gives V, J and clone size, and the DNA gave D and trimming. The repertoire holds about 76,000 clones, with around 84% as singletons.

Sequenced sample: peripheral blood. This chain links TRBV3-1 (or the pseudogene TRBV3-2) with TRBJ1-2; maybe TRBD1 (5 bases). The clonotype originates from a man in his 60s with COVID-19, enrolled during active disease. The CDR3 DNA sequence: TGTGCCAGCAGCCAAGTCGACAGTAACTATGGCTACACCTTC. Translated, it gives CASSQVDSNYGYTF.